This TCR beta chain was found in a study of T-cell reconstitution after alpha-beta-depleted transplantation in children. The V end was cut by 3 bases, the J end by 7 bases, with 10 bases between. The CDR3 consists of 13 residues. Germline CDR1 and CDR2: LNHDA and SQIVND (reference sequence). Using unique molecular identifiers, the investigators prepared the TCRbeta library. In TCRdb, the PCR reads were re-called with MiXCR into one record per CDR3 protein. Of roughly 500,000 distinct CDR3 sequences listed, over 25% are singletons. This clonotype has just a few counts. V usage is TRBV19 and J usage is TRBJ2-1, with D perhaps TRBD2 (5 bases). This sequence was found in a human donor who donated a stem cell graft to a child with aplastic anemia. The specimen was PBMCs from the stem cell graft donor, collected from the stem cell graft. This CDR3 reads CASSIRRENEQFF. In nucleotides, the CDR3 is TGTGCCAGTAGTATCCGTAGGGAGAATGAGCAGTTCTTC.